These 21 T cell receptor beta chains were all obtained from the same sample, sequenced in a study of cytomegalovirus exposure and HLA in healthy donors. In the PCR, 60 Vbeta and 13 Jbeta primers were used. The assay was immunoSEQ multiplex PCR, and TCRdb's table has in-frame clones only and misses some. The data hold about 160,000 clones, with around four fifths observed a single time. The sequenced sample was PBMCs. Receptor source: a woman aged 25 to 39 in good health and CMV-seronegative.

The chain joins TRBV7-9 to TRBJ2-1; a weak D match, TRBD2 (6 bases). V dropped 4 bases and J dropped 8 bases, with 12 bases sitting between them. There are 13 residues in the CDR3. The germline V gene has CDR1 SEHNR and CDR2 FQNEAQ (reference sequence). DNA for the CDR3: TGTGCCAGCAGCTCCCGGGGAGGCGATGAGCAGTTCTTC. It encodes CASSSRGGDEQFF. The variable domain in full, with the rest retrieved from reference TRBV7-9 and TRBJ2-1, is DTGVSQNPRHKITKRGQNVTFRCDPISEHNRLYWYRQTLGQGPEFLTYFQNEAQLEKSRLLSDRFSAERPKGSFSTLEIQRTEQGDSAMYLCASSSRGGDEQFFGPGTRLTVL.

CDR3: CASSLTGGGQPQHF. The DNA for the CDR3 is TGTGCCAGCAGCTTGACAGGGGGAGGTCAGCCCCAGCATTTT. V is TRBV7-8 and J is TRBJ1-5; 9 bases line up with TRBD1. Per germline, CDR1 SGHVS and CDR2 FQNEAQ. The length of the CDR3 is 14 residues. With 3 bases clipped from V and 6 bases from J, the junction kept 3 bases outside the gene matches. The full variable domain, its missing parts supplied by reference TRBV7-8 and TRBJ1-5, is GAGVSQSPRYKVAKRGQDVALRCDPISGHVSLFWYQQALGQGPEFLTYFQNEAQLDKSGLPSDRFFAERPEGSVSTLKIQRTQQEDSAVYLCASSLTGGGQPQHFGDGTRLSIL.

V is TRBV28 and J is TRBJ2-2, with 10 bases identical to TRBD1. J gave up 6 bases and V 7 bases, and 5 bases lay outside the gene matches. The CDR3 has 14 amino acids. Germline lookup yields CDR1 MDHEN and CDR2 SYDVKM. CDR3 sequence reads: CASIRDRGSGELFF. The DNA of the CDR3 is TGTGCCAGCATTCGGGACAGGGGTTCCGGGGAGCTGTTTTTT.

This rearrangement joins TRBV18 to TRBJ2-4, with TRBD1 matching over 7 bases. After removal of 6 bases from V and 7 bases from J, the junction contained 9 bases not matched to a gene. CDR3 length: 14 amino acids. CDR1 and CDR2 from the germline V gene are KGHSH and LQKENI. The CDR3 sequence is CASSLRQGENIQYF. CDR3 sequence (DNA): TGTGCCAGCTCTCTTAGACAGGGAGAGAACATTCAGTACTTC.

In this sample, this clone turned up once. J is TRBJ1-2 and V is TRBV5-1; 8 bases are a match to TRBD1. CDR1 is SGHRS, CDR2 YFSETQ, per germline. This CDR3 comprises 14 residues. The ends lost 2 bases at V and 6 bases at J; junction bases unmatched: 6. CDR3 in amino acids: CASSLDRGVDGYTF. The CDR3 region has the DNA TGCGCCAGCAGCTTAGACAGGGGAGTCGATGGCTACACCTTC.

The chain carries TRBV18 and TRBJ1-1; TRBD1 matches at 8 bases. This CDR3 spans 12 amino acids. The V segment lost 5 bases and the J segment 10 bases; nucleotides outside the gene matches: 6. Per the germline V gene, CDR1 is KGHSH and CDR2 is LQKENI. The CDR3 here is CASSSGQGGAFF. As DNA, the CDR3 is TGTGCCAGCTCATCAGGACAGGGAGGAGCTTTCTTT.

V is TRBV6-1 and J is TRBJ1-6; TRBD1 matches 9 bases. The CDR3 runs 14 residues. J was trimmed by 9 bases and V by 7 bases; bases with no gene match: 7. Germline loops: CDR1 MNHNS, CDR2 SASEGT. The CDR3 here is CASTEDRGSSPLHF. The CDR3 coding sequence is TGTGCCAGCACCGAGGACAGGGGAAGTTCACCCCTCCACTTT.

This clone was found once. This rearrangement joins TRBV4-1 to TRBJ2-3; TRBD1 matches at 10 bases. V shed 8 bases, J shed 4 bases, and the junction held 12 bases outside the gene matches. Germline CDR1 and CDR2: MGHRA and YSYEKL. The CDR3 is 16 amino acids. The CDR3 DNA sequence: TGCGCCAGCTTGCCCGCCGGGACAGGGGAACCAGATACGCAGTATTTT. Translation gives CASLPAGTGEPDTQYF.

Here the CDR3 reads CASSPLVYNEQFF. The CDR3 DNA follows: TGTGCCAGCAGCCCCCTAGTTTACAATGAGCAGTTCTTC. The gene calls are TRBV9 and TRBJ2-1; D is unresolved. Trimming took off 4 bases at V and 4 bases at J, with 9 bases between the two ends. The length of the CDR3 is 13 residues. Germline-derived CDR1 and CDR2 are SGDLS and YYNGEE.

A single count supports this clone. The V and J genes are TRBV2 and TRBJ1-2; 9 bases line up with TRBD1. The CDR3 sequence is 13 residues long. J gave up 8 bases and V 10 bases, and 11 bases lay outside the gene matches. The germline CDR1 and CDR2 sequences are SNHLY and FYNNEI. In DNA, the CDR3 is TGTGCCACCCGGGACAGGGTGATCGGGGGCTACACCTTC. It is translated as CATRDRVIGGYTF.

This clone was observed a single time. The sample holds other DNA sequences that translate to the same CDR3. The CDR3 region has the DNA TGTGCCATCACCGGACAGGGAGACTCACCCCTCCACTTT. This gives the protein CAITGQGDSPLHF. The chain couples TRBV10-3 to TRBJ1-6; 8 bases are a match to TRBD1. The CDR3 spans 13 residues. Germline lookup yields CDR1 ENHRY and CDR2 SYGVKD. The junction had 6 bases not matched to a gene; V was cut back by 7 bases and J by 10 bases.

J is TRBJ2-7 and V is TRBV4-2, with 9 bases aligning to TRBD1. J gave up 3 bases and V 6 bases, and 6 bases lay outside the gene matches. CDR1 and CDR2 (germline): LGHNA, YNFKEQ. The CDR3 totals 14 residues. CDR3 residues: CASSTGGKGYEQYF. CDR3 DNA: TGTGCCAGCAGTACAGGGGGCAAGGGCTACGAGCAGTACTTC.

The count of this clone is one. The chain has TRBV6-1 and TRBJ1-6; tentative D call: TRBD1 (5 bases). The CDR3 is made up of 15 amino acids. Germline V gives CDR1 MNHNS, CDR2 SASEGT. The V end lost 2 bases, the J end lost 7 bases, and 12 bases lay between the germline ends. The CDR3 DNA is TGTGCCAGCAGTGAATTGGGGGGGGAGAATTCACCCCTCCACTTT. Its translation is CASSELGGENSPLHF.

The chain has TRBV6-1 and TRBJ2-1, with 7 bases that match TRBD2. Germline V gene data show CDR1 as MNHNS and CDR2 as SASEGT. The CDR3 contains 14 residues. With V trimmed by 4 bases and J by 14 bases, 14 bases remained unmatched. The CDR3 protein is CASSGGGVKGKEFF. In nucleotides, the CDR3 is TGTGCCAGCAGTGGTGGGGGGGTTAAGGGTAAGGAGTTCTTC.

This clone was counted between two and nine times. The chain carries TRBV6-5 and TRBJ2-6; no firm D call. The CDR3 covers 15 residues. Per germline, CDR1 MNHEY and CDR2 SVGAGI. V gave up 0 bases and J gave up 0 bases, with 3 bases separating them. In DNA, the CDR3 is TGTGCCAGCAGTTACTCTCACTCTGGGGCCAACGTCCTGACTTTC. It translates to CASSYSHSGANVLTF.

This sequence joins TRBV28 and TRBJ1-5; no clear D gene. This CDR3 has 16 residues. Germline V gives CDR1 MDHEN, CDR2 SYDVKM. Between the trimmed V and J ends, which lost 4 bases and 6 bases, there was a span of 19 bases. The CDR3 region is CASSSMAGVSGQPQHF. CDR3 nucleotides: TGTGCCAGCAGTTCAATGGCGGGTGTTAGCGGTCAGCCCCAGCATTTT.

This sequence joins TRBV5-1 and TRBJ2-7; D might be TRBD1 (6 bases). Germline values: CDR1 SGHRS, CDR2 YFSETQ. CDR3 size: 16 residues. Trimming shortened V by 4 bases and J by 0 bases, and 17 bases separated the two germline ends. CDR3 coding DNA: TGCGCCAGCAGCCGAGAATTGGACAGATACTCCTACGAGCAGTACTTC. It specifies CASSRELDRYSYEQYF.

As to this clone: The same CDR3 arises from other DNA sequences in this sample as well. The chain is built from TRBV5-1 and TRBJ2-2; no clear D gene. Germline lookup yields CDR1 SGHRS and CDR2 YFSETQ. There are 14 residues in the CDR3. Trimming left V 0 bases short and J 1 base short, with 4 bases between. The CDR3, as DNA: TGCGCCAGCAGCTTGGCAGGGAACACCGGGGAGCTGTTTTTT. Amino acids: CASSLAGNTGELFF.

This chain connects TRBV18 to TRBJ2-1; tentative D call: TRBD1 (6 bases). In germline, CDR1 is KGHSH, CDR2 LQKENI. This CDR3 spans 13 amino acids. Trimming stripped 3 bases from V and 9 bases from J, with 12 bases between. CDR3 sequence reads: CASSPPVRGEQFF. The CDR3 DNA sequence: TGTGCCAGCTCACCCCCCGTCAGGGGTGAGCAGTTCTTC.

The chain joins TRBV2 to TRBJ1-2, with D perhaps matching TRBD1 (6 bases). CDR3 length equals 14 residues. The V end was cut by 7 bases, the J end by 0 bases, with 12 bases between. CDR1 and CDR2 (germline): SNHLY, FYNNEI. The CDR3 DNA reads as TGTGCCAGCACCTTGGACAGATCTAACTATGGCTACACCTTC. Amino acids: CASTLDRSNYGYTF.

This chain uses TRBV18 with TRBJ1-1; maybe TRBD1 (6 bases). The CDR3 consists of 15 residues. V was clipped by 3 bases and J by 1 base, with 12 bases between them. Germline-derived CDR1 and CDR2 are KGHSH and LQKENI. In DNA, the CDR3 is TGTGCCAGCTCACCGATTCAGACAGGGAACACTGAAGCTTTCTTT. The encoded protein is CASSPIQTGNTEAFF.